A single sample is the source of the 9 T cell receptor beta chains below, sequenced in a study of blood T cell repertoires in COVID-19. Sequencing was performed with immunoSEQ multiplex PCR; in TCRdb, only in-frame clones are kept and a portion is missing. The sample yields around 230,000 clones, over 80% seen once. Specimen: peripheral blood. Source of these receptors: a man aged 35 to 55 with acute or convalescent COVID-19.

The J gene is TRBJ1-2, the V gene TRBV5-5, with TRBD1 matching 8 bases. The germline V gene encodes CDR1 SGHKS and CDR2 YYEKEE (reference sequence). This CDR3 contains 15 residues. V was clipped by 4 bases and J by 7 bases; unmatched bases: 12. CDR3 nucleotide sequence: TGTGCCAGCAGCCCTACGGGCACAGGGGGGTCTGGCTACACCTTC. Translating gives CASSPTGTGGSGYTF.

The V gene is TRBV3-1 (or the pseudogene TRBV3-2), the J gene TRBJ2-1; D not certain. The germline V gene has CDR1 LGHDT and CDR2 YNNKEL (reference sequence). This CDR3 contains 12 residues. V was pared by 5 bases and J by 4 bases, with 6 bases between. CDR3 in DNA: TGTGCCAGCAGCGAGTCTTACAATGAGCAGTTCTTC. It specifies CASSESYNEQFF.

The chain links TRBV2 to TRBJ1-5; tentatively, D is TRBD1 (6 bases). The germline V and J ends were trimmed by 6 bases and 3 bases, with 15 bases remaining between them. CDR1 SNHLY and CDR2 FYNNEI come from the germline V gene. This CDR3 has 15 residues. Written as DNA, the CDR3 is TGTGCCAGCAGACAGGGTAGCTACAACAATCAGCCCCAGCATTTT. It specifies CASRQGSYNNQPQHF.

The rearrangement links TRBV29-1 to TRBJ2-1; the D gene is possibly TRBD2 (6 bases). The CDR3 is made up of 15 amino acids. Germline CDR1 SQVTM, CDR2 ANQGSEA. The germline V and J ends were trimmed by 6 bases and 4 bases, with 19 bases remaining between them. The CDR3 nucleotides are TGCAGCGTCAGACTAGTCTCGAGTGGGTACAATGAGCAGTTCTTC. Translating it yields CSVRLVSSGYNEQFF.

V gene TRBV15 combines with J gene TRBJ1-1, with D uncertain. In germline, CDR1 is LNHNV, CDR2 YYDKDF (reference sequence). Trimming stripped 0 bases from V and 7 bases from J, with 9 bases between. The CDR3 is made up of 13 amino acids. For the CDR3, the DNA is TGTGCCACCAGCAGAGATGTCGGTGTTGAAGCTTTCTTT. Translating gives CATSRDVGVEAFF.

The chain uses TRBV10-3 and TRBJ2-3; 7 bases map to TRBD1. Trimming removed 8 bases from V and 1 base from J; junction bases left unmatched: 6. Per the germline V gene, CDR1 is ENHRY and CDR2 is SYGVKD. The CDR3 totals 14 residues. As DNA, the CDR3 is TGTGCCATCCGAGTTGGACAGGGCACAGATACGCAGTATTTT. This codes for CAIRVGQGTDTQYF.

The J gene is TRBJ2-1, the V gene TRBV3-1 (or the pseudogene TRBV3-2); D call uncertain. CDR1 is LGHDT and CDR2 is YNNKEL in the germline V gene (reference sequence). V was shortened by 1 base and J by 5 bases, with 6 bases between the two germline ends. The CDR3 consists of 13 residues. The CDR3 DNA reads as TGTGCCAGCAGCCAAGCCACAGACAATGAGCAGTTCTTC. Residues: CASSQATDNEQFF.

The chain uses TRBV7-8 and TRBJ1-2; 7 nucleotides agree with TRBD1. The CDR3 is 16 residues long. V lost 5 bases, J lost 7 bases, and 16 bases stayed unmatched. CDR1 SGHVS and CDR2 FQNEAQ come from the germline V gene. CDR3 in amino acids: CASSPVPTGSNVGYTF. The CDR3 DNA sequence: TGTGCCAGCAGCCCGGTCCCGACAGGGAGTAATGTTGGCTACACCTTC.

This clone was picked up many times. CDR3 loop: CAWSSSGSQSILGNTIYF. The CDR3 DNA is TGTGCCTGGAGTTCGTCGGGGTCACAATCAATTTTGGGAAACACCATATATTTT. This chain links TRBV30 with TRBJ1-3, with D hard to call. The V and J ends lost 2 bases and 4 bases respectively, with 24 bases between them. The CDR3 runs to 18 residues. The germline gives CDR1 GTSNPN, CDR2 SVGIG (reference sequence).